This TCR beta chain was identified during a study of pediatric ulcerative colitis. Sequencing depth was up to 500,000 reads per sample. Libraries were prepared by immunoSEQ multiplex PCR; TCRdb keeps only in-frame clonotypes and omits some of them. This repertoire shows about 35,000 clones, approximately 78% found once; its top ten account for 0.9% to 1.2%. The rectum was sampled with one to two pinch biopsies at colonoscopy. CDR1 SGHRS and CDR2 YFSETQ come from the germline V gene. J lost 5 bases, V lost 2 bases, and 4 bases had no gene match. The CDR3 is made up of 14 amino acids. Sequences were obtained from gut tissue. J is TRBJ2-3 and V is TRBV5-1; 8 bases map to TRBD2. The TCR originated in a boy aged 10-17 years with mild ulcerative colitis. The CDR3 sequence: CASSFRGGEDTQYF. CDR3 DNA sequence: TGCGCCAGCAGCTTCCGGGGGGGCGAAGATACGCAGTATTTT.